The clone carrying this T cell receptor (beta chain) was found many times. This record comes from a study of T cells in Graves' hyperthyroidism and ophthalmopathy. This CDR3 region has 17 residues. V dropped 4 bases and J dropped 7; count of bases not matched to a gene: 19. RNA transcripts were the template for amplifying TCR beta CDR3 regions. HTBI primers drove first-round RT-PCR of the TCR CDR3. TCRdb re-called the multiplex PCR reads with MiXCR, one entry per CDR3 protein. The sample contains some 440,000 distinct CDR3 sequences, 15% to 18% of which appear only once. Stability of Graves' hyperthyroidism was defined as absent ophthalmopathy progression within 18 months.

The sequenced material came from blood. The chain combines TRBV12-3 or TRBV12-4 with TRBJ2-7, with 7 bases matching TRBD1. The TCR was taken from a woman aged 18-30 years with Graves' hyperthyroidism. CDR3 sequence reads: CASSSSPPTGKNGEQYF. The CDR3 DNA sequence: TGTGCCAGCAGTTCCTCCCCACCGACAGGGAAAAACGGTGAGCAGTACTTC.